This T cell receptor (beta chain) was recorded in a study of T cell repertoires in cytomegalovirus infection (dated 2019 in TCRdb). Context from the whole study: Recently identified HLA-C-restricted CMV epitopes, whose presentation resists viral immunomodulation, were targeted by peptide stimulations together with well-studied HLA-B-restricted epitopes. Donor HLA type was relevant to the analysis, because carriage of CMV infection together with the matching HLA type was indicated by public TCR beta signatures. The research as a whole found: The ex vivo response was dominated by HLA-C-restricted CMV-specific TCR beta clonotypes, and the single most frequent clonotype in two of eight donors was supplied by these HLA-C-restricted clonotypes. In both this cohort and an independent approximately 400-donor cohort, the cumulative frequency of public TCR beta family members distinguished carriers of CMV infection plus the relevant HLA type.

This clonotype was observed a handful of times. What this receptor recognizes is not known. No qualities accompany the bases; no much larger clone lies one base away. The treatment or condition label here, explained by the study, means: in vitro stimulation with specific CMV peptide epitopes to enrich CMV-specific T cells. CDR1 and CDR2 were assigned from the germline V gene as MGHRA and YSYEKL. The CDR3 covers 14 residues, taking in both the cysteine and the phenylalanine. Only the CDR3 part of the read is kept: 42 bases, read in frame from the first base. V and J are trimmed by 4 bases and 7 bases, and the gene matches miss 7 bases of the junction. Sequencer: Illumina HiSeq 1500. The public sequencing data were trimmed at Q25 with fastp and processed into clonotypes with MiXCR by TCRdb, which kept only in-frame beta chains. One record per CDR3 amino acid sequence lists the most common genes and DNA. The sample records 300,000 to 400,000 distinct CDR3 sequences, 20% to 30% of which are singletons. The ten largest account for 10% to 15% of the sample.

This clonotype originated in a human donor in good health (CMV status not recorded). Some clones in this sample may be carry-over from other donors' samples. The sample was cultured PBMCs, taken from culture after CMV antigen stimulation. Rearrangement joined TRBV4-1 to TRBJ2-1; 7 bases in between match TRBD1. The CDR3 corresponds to CASSPFDRVNEQFF. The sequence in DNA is TGCGCCAGCAGCCCATTCGACAGGGTAAATGAGCAGTTCTTC.